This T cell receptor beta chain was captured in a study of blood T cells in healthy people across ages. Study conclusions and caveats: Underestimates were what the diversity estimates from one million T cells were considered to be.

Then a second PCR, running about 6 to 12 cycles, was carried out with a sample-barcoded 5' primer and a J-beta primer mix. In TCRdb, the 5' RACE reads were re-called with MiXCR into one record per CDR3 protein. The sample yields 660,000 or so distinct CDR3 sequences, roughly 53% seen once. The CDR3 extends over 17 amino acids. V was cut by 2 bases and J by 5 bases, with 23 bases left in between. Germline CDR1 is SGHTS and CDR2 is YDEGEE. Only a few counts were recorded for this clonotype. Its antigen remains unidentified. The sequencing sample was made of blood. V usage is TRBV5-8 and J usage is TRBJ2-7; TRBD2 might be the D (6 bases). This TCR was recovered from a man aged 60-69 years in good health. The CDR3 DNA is TGTGCCAGCAGCTTTTGGCGGGGCGGGGACCGTATGGACGAGCAGTACTTC. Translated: CASSFWRGGDRMDEQYF.